This paragraph covers one TCR beta chain sequence. This receptor's antigen is unknown. Per-base quality was not reported, and no clone a single base away is much larger than it. This entry belongs to a study of T cell responses to AZD1222 COVID-19 vaccine (dated by TCRdb to the early 2020s). Some background on the complete study: AZD1222 recipients given second doses at about 4 weeks or at about 12 weeks were pooled, since spike-specific TCR depth and breadth were not found to differ between the two schedules. TCR sequencing covered roughly 230 trial participants: approximately 200 given two doses of AZD1222 and 26 given two doses of MenACWY control vaccine. Trial participants were enrolled into age subgroups of 18-55, 56-69 and 70-plus years, which contained about 150, 27 and 61 TCR-sequenced participants, respectively.

There are 16 amino acids in the CDR3, from cysteine to phenylalanine inclusive. Only the CDR3 portion is preserved as DNA: 48 bases, with reading frame beginning at the first base. Looking up the germline V gene (reference sequence) yields CDR1 MNHEY and CDR2 SMNVEV. A distance of 15 bases separates the germline ends of V and J, which lose 2 bases and 1 base respectively. The time point label on this specimen signifies: baseline before first vaccination. Samples from vaccinated people were obtained from the UK trials COV001 and COV002, which included a single-blind randomized controlled phase 2/3 trial of AZD1222 (ChAdOx1 nCoV-19) in healthy adults. For TCRbeta chain sequencing, PBMC samples from trial participants were taken at day 0 and at day 28 after the second dose. The full study reports these points: No day 14 peak-response samples were available, so repertoires were characterized only after the peak T cell response. Participants were mostly white British, with more females than males. The authors suggested clonal diversity may have been underestimated. Epitopes outside the regions mutated in the B.1.351 and B.1.1.7 variants were reportedly recognized by nearly half of the unique spike-specific TCRs. Conclusions about previously exposed vaccinees were limited because only 5 or 6 AZD1222 recipients were SARS-CoV-2 seropositive at baseline. After two AZD1222 doses, both the breadth and the depth of spike-specific TCRs were significantly higher than at day 0 and than in MenACWY recipients. The 56-69-year group was small, and its depth increase did not reach significance, likely because of low power. The whole spike protein was spanned by vaccine-associated CD4 TCRs, and dominant responses were seen in regions 160-218 and 743-854.

The CDR3 regions of human TCRbeta chains were subjected to immunosequencing. The paper's data handling went like this. TCRs in the repertoires were matched against a reference library of SARS-CoV-2-specific TCRs that had been generated with the MIRA antigen-specificity platform. Breadth meant the fraction of unique TCRs that were SARS-CoV-2-associated, whereas depth meant the fraction of total T cells that were SARS-CoV-2-associated. Using the MIRA data, each spike-specific TCR was assigned both to the spike region to which the TCR was reactive and to a CD4 or CD8 class. Log10-transformed breadth and depth values were compared by one-way ANOVA with Sidak's multiple comparisons tests. Imported from immuneACCESS, the table was reduced by TCRdb to in-frame sequences with V and J called. These copies leave out some clones; in studies compared against another copy, an unresolved V gene accounts for under half, and the cause of the remainder is not known. That table is the source of V, J and clone size, and D and trimming were worked out from the DNA. The sample table records roughly 92,000 clones; 90% of these occur just once. The ten largest make up roughly 9% of the sample.

Sequenced here: peripheral blood, sampled on day 0 of AZD1222 vaccination. The chain joins TRBV27 to TRBJ2-7; the D gene is possibly TRBD1, with 6 bases matching. This TCR came from an adult in good health. The encoded CDR3 is CASSLGARGNSYEQYF. The DNA sequence is as follows: TGTGCCAGCAGTTTAGGCGCCAGGGGCAATTCCTACGAGCAGTACTTC.